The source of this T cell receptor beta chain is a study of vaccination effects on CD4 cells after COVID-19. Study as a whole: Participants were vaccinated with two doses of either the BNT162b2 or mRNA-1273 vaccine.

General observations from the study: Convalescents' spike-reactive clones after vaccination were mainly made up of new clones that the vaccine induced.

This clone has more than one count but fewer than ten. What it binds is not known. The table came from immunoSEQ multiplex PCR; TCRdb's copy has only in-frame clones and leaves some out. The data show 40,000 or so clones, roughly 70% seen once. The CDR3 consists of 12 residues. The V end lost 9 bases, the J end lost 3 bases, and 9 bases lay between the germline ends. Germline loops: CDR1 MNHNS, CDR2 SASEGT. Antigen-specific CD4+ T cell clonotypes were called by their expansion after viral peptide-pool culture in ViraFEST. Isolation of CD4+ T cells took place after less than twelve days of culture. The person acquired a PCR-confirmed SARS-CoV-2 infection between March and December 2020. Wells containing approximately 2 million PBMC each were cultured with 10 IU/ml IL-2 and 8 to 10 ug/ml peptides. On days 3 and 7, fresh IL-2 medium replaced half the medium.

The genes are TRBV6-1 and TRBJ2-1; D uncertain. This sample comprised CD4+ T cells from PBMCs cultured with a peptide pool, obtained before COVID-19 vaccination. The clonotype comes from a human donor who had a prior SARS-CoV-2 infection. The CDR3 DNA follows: TGTGCCAGTGGCTGGGGCTACAATGAGCAGTTCTTC. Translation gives CASGWGYNEQFF.